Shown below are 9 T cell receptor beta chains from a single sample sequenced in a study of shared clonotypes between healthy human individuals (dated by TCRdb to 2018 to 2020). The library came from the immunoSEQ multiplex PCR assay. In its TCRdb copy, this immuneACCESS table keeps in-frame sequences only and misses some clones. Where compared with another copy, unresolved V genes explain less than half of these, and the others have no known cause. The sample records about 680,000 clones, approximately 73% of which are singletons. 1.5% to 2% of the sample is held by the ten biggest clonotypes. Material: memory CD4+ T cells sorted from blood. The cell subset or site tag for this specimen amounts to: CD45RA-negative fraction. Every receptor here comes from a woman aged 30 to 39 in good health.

The CDR3 loop is CASRGLNTEAFF. The CDR3 coding sequence is TGTGCCAGCCGAGGGCTCAACACTGAAGCTTTCTTT. The rearrangement links TRBV7-9 to TRBJ1-1; D uncertain. The CDR3 is 12 amino acids. V lost 8 bases, J lost 2 bases, and 9 bases lay in between. CDR1 is SEHNR and CDR2 is FQNEAQ in the germline V gene (reference sequence).

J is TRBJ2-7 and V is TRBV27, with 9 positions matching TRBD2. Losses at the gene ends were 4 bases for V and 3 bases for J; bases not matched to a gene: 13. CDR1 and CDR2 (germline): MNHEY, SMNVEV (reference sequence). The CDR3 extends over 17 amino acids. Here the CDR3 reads CASSSTDPGLADYEQYF. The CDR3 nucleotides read TGTGCCAGCAGTTCCACCGATCCGGGACTAGCAGACTACGAGCAGTACTTC.

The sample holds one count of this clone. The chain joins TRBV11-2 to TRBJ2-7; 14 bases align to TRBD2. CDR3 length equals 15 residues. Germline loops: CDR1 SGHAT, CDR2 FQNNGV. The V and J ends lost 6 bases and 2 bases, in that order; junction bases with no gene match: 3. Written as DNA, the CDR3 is TGTGCCAGCAGTAGACTAGCGGGAGGGCCCTACGAGCAGTACTTC. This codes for CASSRLAGGPYEQYF. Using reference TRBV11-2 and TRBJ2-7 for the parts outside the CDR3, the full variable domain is EAGVAQSPRYKIIEKRQSVAFWCNPISGHATLYWYQQILGQGPKLLIQFQNNGVVDDSQLPKDRFSAERLKGVDSTLKIQPAKLEDSAVYLCASSRLAGGPYEQYFGPGTRLTVT.

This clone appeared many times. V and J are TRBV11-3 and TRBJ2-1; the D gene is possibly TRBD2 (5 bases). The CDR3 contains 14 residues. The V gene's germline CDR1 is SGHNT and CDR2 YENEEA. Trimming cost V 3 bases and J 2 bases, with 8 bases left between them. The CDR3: CASSFAGPYNEQFF. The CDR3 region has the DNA TGTGCCAGCAGCTTCGCGGGCCCCTACAATGAGCAGTTCTTC. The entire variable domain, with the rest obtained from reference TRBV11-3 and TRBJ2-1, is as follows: EAGVVQSPRYKIIEKKQPVAFWCNPISGHNTLYWYLQNLGQGPELLIRYENEEAVDDSQLPKDRFSAERLKGVDSTLKIQPAELGDSAVYLCASSFAGPYNEQFFGPGTRLTVL.

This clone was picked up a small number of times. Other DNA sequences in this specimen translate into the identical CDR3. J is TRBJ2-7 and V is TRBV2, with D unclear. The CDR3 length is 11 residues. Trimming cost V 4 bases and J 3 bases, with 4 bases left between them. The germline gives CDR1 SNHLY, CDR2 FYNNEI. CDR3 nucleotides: TGTGCCAGCAGTGGCAACTACGAGCAGTACTTC. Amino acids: CASSGNYEQYF.

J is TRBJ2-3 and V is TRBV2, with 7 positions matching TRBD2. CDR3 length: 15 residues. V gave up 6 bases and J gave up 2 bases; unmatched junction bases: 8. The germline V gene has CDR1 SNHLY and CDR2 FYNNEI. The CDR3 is CASRKLASYTDTQYF. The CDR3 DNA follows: TGTGCCAGCAGGAAACTAGCGTCCTACACAGATACGCAGTATTTT.

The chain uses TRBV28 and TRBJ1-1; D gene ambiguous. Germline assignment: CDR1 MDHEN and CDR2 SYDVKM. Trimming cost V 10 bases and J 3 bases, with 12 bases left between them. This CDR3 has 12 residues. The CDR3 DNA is TGTGCCACCATACACGGCGACACTGAAGCTTTCTTT. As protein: CATIHGDTEAFF.

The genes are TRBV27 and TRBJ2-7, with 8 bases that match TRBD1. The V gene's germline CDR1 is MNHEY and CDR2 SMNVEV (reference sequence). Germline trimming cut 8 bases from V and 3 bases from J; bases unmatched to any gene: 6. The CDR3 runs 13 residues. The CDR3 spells CASPGQGSYEQYF. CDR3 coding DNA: TGTGCCAGCCCTGGACAGGGAAGCTACGAGCAGTACTTC.

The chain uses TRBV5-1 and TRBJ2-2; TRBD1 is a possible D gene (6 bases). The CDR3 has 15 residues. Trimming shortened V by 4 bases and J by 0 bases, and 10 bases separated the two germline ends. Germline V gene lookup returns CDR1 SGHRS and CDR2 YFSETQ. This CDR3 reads CASSPGVPNTGELFF. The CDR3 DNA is TGCGCCAGCAGCCCAGGGGTACCGAACACCGGGGAGCTGTTTTTT.